This record concerns one T cell receptor (beta chain) sequence. As yet, its antigen is unknown. This sample is part of a study of T cell responses to AZD1222 COVID-19 vaccine. Study-level results: Unmutated regions of variants are reportedly targeted by nearly half of spike-specific TCRs. At study baseline, merely six AZD1222 recipients were seropositive.

Sequenced by immunoSEQ multiplex PCR; TCRdb stores in-frame clones only, minus some. Of 100,000 to 150,000 clones in the sample, 85% to 90% were seen once. Between the trimmed V and J ends, which lost 3 bases and 4 bases, there was a span of 15 bases. The germline V gene encodes CDR1 KGHSH and CDR2 LQKENI. The length of the CDR3 is 15 residues. Material: peripheral blood, obtained 28 days after the second AZD1222 dose. This sequence originates from an adult who received the AZD1222 COVID-19 vaccine. This chain joins TRBV18 and TRBJ1-2; no definite D call. The chain's CDR3 is CASSPPALPAYGYTF. As DNA, the CDR3 is TGTGCCAGCTCACCTCCGGCCCTCCCGGCCTATGGCTACACCTTC. The full variable domain, its missing parts supplied by reference TRBV18 and TRBJ1-2, is NAGVMQNPRHLVRRRGQEARLRCSPMKGHSHVYWYRQLPEEGLKFMVYLQKENIIDESGMPKERFSAEFPKEGPSILRIQQVVRGDSAAYFCASSPPALPAYGYTFGSGTRLTVV.